This TCR beta chain appears in the sequencing data of a study of blood T cell repertoires in COVID-19. Study in general: Acute and convalescent COVID-19 specimens originated in the United States, Italy and Spain.

The CDR3 has 15 amino acids. The V gene's germline CDR1 is SEHNR and CDR2 FQNEAQ (reference sequence). V lost 0 bases and J lost 5, with 12 bases in between. Repertoires were generated with immunoSEQ multiplex PCR, while TCRdb's copy carries only in-frame clones and drops some. The profile shows around 70,000 clones, over 85% of them singletons. This chain connects TRBV7-9 to TRBJ2-3, with D possibly matching TRBD2 (5 bases). The receptor was derived from a human donor in a cohort sampled during active COVID-19. Sequenced input: peripheral blood. CDR3 DNA sequence: TGTGCCAGCAGCTTAGCGAGTGGGAGCGGAGATACGCAGTATTTT. Its translation is CASSLASGSGDTQYF.